This record covers a single T cell receptor (beta chain). No antigen is known for it. TCRdb called the 5' RACE reads again in MiXCR, with one record for every CDR3 protein. The sample consists of roughly 60,000 distinct CDR3 sequences, about 4% of them appearing once. The data derive from a study of neurological immune-mediated disorders. The overall study: Among the roughly 35 patients with multiple sclerosis, roughly 31 were relapsing-remitting, while 3 were secondary progressive.

Study-level results: No CDR3 amino acid sequences recurred among expanded clones across subjects, suggesting private repertoires in all groups.

The V gene lost 5 bases and the J gene lost 10 bases, with 18 bases spanning the gap. Germline V gene data show CDR1 as SGHAT and CDR2 as FQNNGV. The CDR3 consists of 14 residues. Where libraries were unsorted, they were derived from 2 million PBMCs stored at -80 degrees C. The specimen sequenced was PBMCs. The TCR sequence derives from a woman aged 45-60 years with multiple sclerosis. The chain uses TRBV11-2 and TRBJ2-1; maybe TRBD2 (5 bases). The CDR3 sequence: CASSLSGSTAEQFF. DNA of the CDR3: TGTGCCAGCAGCCTCTCGGGATCCACGGCCGAGCAGTTCTTC.